Reported below is one T cell receptor (beta chain). Its antigen is unknown. The data originate from a study of glioma-infiltrating T cells. Whole-study results and caveats: CDR3 overlap between tissue and blood was very small. Non-neoplastic patients had below-expected tissue-blood divergence, while all gliomas exceeded expectation.

Germline assignment: CDR1 SGHTA and CDR2 FQGNSA. J was trimmed by 5 bases and V by 4 bases; bases with no gene match: 12. The CDR3 spans 18 residues. Amplification of TCR alpha and beta CDR3 regions from RNA used iRepertoire nested multiplex PCR. Input was 100-400 ng of tissue mRNA or PBMC total RNA. TCRdb recomputed calls from the multiplex PCR reads with MiXCR, one row per CDR3 protein. Of about 89,000 distinct CDR3 sequences listed, about 25% are singletons. The clonotype originates from a human donor with low-grade glioma or glioblastoma, undergoing nonglioma brain surgery, or in good health (not recorded which). Sequenced sample: glioma tissue, nonneoplastic brain tissue, or PBMCs (not recorded which). This chain joins TRBV7-2 and TRBJ2-5; TRBD2 matches 14 bases. Here the CDR3 DNA reads TGTGCCAGCAGCTCCCGACTAGCGGGGGGGCCACGCGGGGAGACCCAGTACTTC. Residues: CASSSRLAGGPRGETQYF.